The T cell receptor (beta chain) under discussion was sequenced for a study of blood T cell repertoires in COVID-19. Whole-study context: Acute and convalescent COVID-19 specimens originated in the United States, Italy and Spain. PBMCs, B-cell-depleted T cells, or T cells were the source of the cDNA or gDNA that made up the material.

Per the germline V gene, CDR1 is KGHSH and CDR2 is LQKENI. V was cut by 3 bases and J by 6 bases, with 12 bases left in between. This CDR3 is built from 14 residues. In the study's own analysis: Researchers report that nucleated cell counts were estimated from reference gene primer amplification. TCRdb keeps only in-frame clones here, not all; method: immunoSEQ multiplex PCR. D and trimming were read from the DNA, whereas the V and J calls and clone size are those reported in that table. Of 250,000 to 350,000 clones listed, roughly 88% were seen once; the top ten hold around 3%. The sample was peripheral blood. The chain joins TRBV18 to TRBJ1-3, with D possibly TRBD1 on 6 matching bases. The receptor's source is a woman aged 25 to 39 with active or convalescent COVID-19. CDR3 region: CASSPTDSPNTIYF. The CDR3 DNA sequence: TGTGCCAGCTCACCGACGGACAGCCCAAACACCATATATTTT.